One and the same sample provided the 24 T cell receptor beta chains below, sequenced in a study of regulatory T cells in long-lasting Graves disease. Researchers made TCR beta libraries by using iRepertoire HTBI primers and running Arm-PCR on CDR3 regions. MiXCR, applied by TCRdb to the multiplex PCR reads, yields one record per CDR3 protein. Found here are more than 400,000 distinct CDR3 sequences, around 17% of them singletons; the top ten hold about 10%. The time point: newly diagnosed GD, antithyroid drugs for less than 3 months. PBMCs provided the RNA from which the TCR library was made. The same data also contributed to another study, on T cells in Graves' hyperthyroidism and ophthalmopathy.

Sequencing used peripheral blood mononuclear cells (PBMCs), obtained at new diagnosis, from a patient treated with antithyroid drugs. The receptors were gathered from a woman aged 30 to 39 with Graves disease.

The chain has TRBV7-9 and TRBJ2-1, with TRBD2 matching over 11 bases. Germline V lookup: CDR1 SEHNR, CDR2 FQNEAQ (reference sequence). The CDR3 contains 15 residues. The junction had 12 bases not matched to a gene; V was cut back by 7 bases and J by 10 bases. The DNA for the CDR3 is TGTGCCAGCATCCTAGCGGGAGGAGGGCCTGGGGAGCAGTTCTTC. The encoded protein is CASILAGGGPGEQFF.

In regard to this clonotype: Germline and junction disagree at one end, which may indicate a read error. CDR3: CATSLWTSGRKAYNEQSF. The CDR3 region has the DNA TGTGCCACCAGCCTCTGGACTAGCGGGAGAAAAGCTTACAATGAGCAGTCCTTC. This chain connects TRBV15 to TRBJ2-1; 13 positions match TRBD2. The V gene's germline CDR1 is LNHNV and CDR2 YYDKDF (reference sequence). CDR3 length equals 18 residues. Full variable domain (remainder filled in from reference TRBV15 and TRBJ2-1): DAMVIQNPRYQVTQFGKPVTLSCSQTLNHNVMYWYQQKSSQAPKLLFHYYDKDFNNEADTPDNFQSRRPNTSFCFLDIRSPGLGDTAMYLCATSLWTSGRKAYNEQSFGPGTRLTVL.

The sample holds many counts of this clonotype. A read error is the likely source, as a far larger clone sits one nucleotide away. The chain joins TRBV11-2 to TRBJ2-7; D is undetermined. The CDR3 loop spans 12 amino acids. CDR1 is SGHAT and CDR2 is FQNNGV in the germline V gene. Trimming left V 2 bases short and J 7 bases short, with 9 bases between. Written as DNA, the CDR3 is TGTGCCAGCAGCTTAACCAACAATGAGCAGTACTTC. This translates into CASSLTNNEQYF.

There are many counts of this clonotype. This chain uses TRBV6-1 with TRBJ2-7; D unclear. The CDR3 consists of 11 residues. Trimming cost V 7 bases and J 7 bases, with 11 bases left between them. Looked up from germline, CDR1 is MNHNS and CDR2 is SASEGT. CDR3 DNA: TGTGCCAGCACCACTGGCCGTGAGCAGTACTTC. Its translation is CASTTGREQYF.

As regards this clonotype: A much more abundant neighbour one base away suggests this may be a read error. The chain links TRBV5-1 to TRBJ2-1, with D possibly being TRBD2 (5 bases). The J call may not be correct, given that the DNA end is closer to TRBJ2-7. The CDR3 extends over 16 amino acids. The germline V gene encodes CDR1 SGHRS and CDR2 YFSETQ. The CDR3 protein is CASSLDGLLSYNEQYF. DNA of the CDR3: TGCGCCAGCAGCTTGGACGGACTTCTCTCCTACAATGAGCAGTACTTC.

This clonotype has at least ten counts. J is TRBJ1-1 and V is TRBV12-3 or TRBV12-4, with TRBD1 matching 7 bases. The junction had 7 bases not matched to a gene; V was cut back by 4 bases and J by 5 bases. The CDR3 extends over 14 amino acids. The CDR3 DNA follows: TGTGCCAGCAGTTCCGCAGGGGGGGGTACTGAAGCTTTCTTT. Amino acids: CASSSAGGGTEAFF.

The chain links TRBV13 to TRBJ2-4, with 7 bases identical to TRBD1. The CDR3 is made up of 14 amino acids. CDR1 is PRHDT and CDR2 is FYEKMQ in the germline V gene (reference sequence). Trimming at V came to 4 bases and at J to 4 bases, leaving 4 bases not matched to a gene. The CDR3 bases are TGTGCCAGCAGCTATGGGACAGAGAAAAACATTCAGTACTTC. This gives the protein CASSYGTEKNIQYF.

This clonotype showed up just a few times. The chain joins TRBV6-4 to TRBJ2-5; 9 positions match TRBD2. The CDR3 contains 15 residues. CDR1 and CDR2 from the germline V gene are MRHNA and SNTAGT. J lost 5 bases, V lost 6 bases, and 10 bases had no gene match. The CDR3 region is CASSPVAGAGETQYF. CDR3 bases: TGTGCCAGCAGCCCCGTAGCGGGAGCGGGCGAGACCCAGTACTTC.

The chain combines TRBV7-9 with TRBJ2-1, with D maybe TRBD2 (6 bases). V lost 0 bases and J lost 8, with 11 bases in between. Germline lookup yields CDR1 SEHNR and CDR2 FQNEAQ (reference sequence). This CDR3 comprises 14 residues. Written as DNA, the CDR3 is TGTGCCAGCAGCTTAGCCGGGAGTCACTATGAGCAGTTCTTC. It is translated as CASSLAGSHYEQFF.

This clonotype was seen once. With a much larger clone just one base away, this may be a read error. This CDR3 fails to terminate in the conserved phenylalanine or tryptophan, so it likely reflects a read error. The rearrangement links TRBV2 to TRBJ1-1; no definite D call. Trimming removed 6 bases from V and 1 base from J, with 9 bases in between. Per the germline V gene, CDR1 is SNHLY and CDR2 is FYNNEI. The CDR3 length is 13 residues. The CDR3 region has the DNA TGTGCCAGCAGAGACCAACCGAACACTGAAGCTTTCCTT. It specifies CASRDQPNTEAFL.

This clonotype was seen a handful of times. This may arise from a read error, as a much more abundant clone is one base away. The chain joins TRBV28 to TRBJ2-1, with 11 bases identical to TRBD2. The CDR3 is 15 residues long. CDR1 and CDR2 from the germline V gene are MDHEN and SYDVKM. The CDR3 DNA is TGTGCCAGCAGCACACTAGCGGGAGTTAACAATGGGCAGTTCTTC. Translation: CASSTLAGVNNGQFF.

On this clonotype itself: A much larger clonotype is one base distant, so this may be a read error. The chain employs TRBV3-1 and TRBJ2-5, with 8 nucleotides matching TRBD1. Trimming removed 4 bases from V and 2 bases from J; junction bases left unmatched: 3. Germline lookup yields CDR1 LGHDT and CDR2 YNNKEL (reference sequence). The CDR3 has 14 residues. CDR3 loop: CASSRDRGQETQYF. The CDR3 bases are TGTGCCAGCAGCCGAGACAGGGGACAAGAGACCCAGTACTTC.

This clonotype was seen at least ten times. The V and J genes are TRBV28 and TRBJ2-1; a weak D match, TRBD1 (5 bases). V shed 4 bases and J shed 6 bases, with 7 bases lying between them. The CDR3 length is 12 residues. Germline CDR1 reads MDHEN; CDR2 reads SYDVKM. The CDR3 DNA is TGTGCCAGCAGTTCAGGGCTCAATGAGCAGTTCTTC. Translated: CASSSGLNEQFF.

This clonotype was found many times. The genes are TRBV20-1 and TRBJ2-3; TRBD2 is a possible D gene (6 bases). This CDR3 spans 14 amino acids. Trimming pared 1 base from V and 1 base from J, leaving 9 bases between. Germline loops: CDR1 DFQATT, CDR2 SNEGSKA (reference sequence). In DNA, the CDR3 is TGCAGTGCTAGAGCTACTAGCCGCACAGATACGCAGTATTTT. Protein: CSARATSRTDTQYF.

The chain links TRBV6-1 to TRBJ2-2, with 7 bases fitting TRBD2. V shed 8 bases and J 6 bases; nucleotides not matched to a gene: 3. CDR3 length: 12 residues. CDR1 is MNHNS, CDR2 SASEGT, per germline. In nucleotides, the CDR3 is TGTGCCAGCCGTAGCGGGTCCGGGGAGCTGTTTTTT. Protein: CASRSGSGELFF.

This clonotype has just one count. The chain carries TRBV20-1 and TRBJ1-5; tentative D call: TRBD1 (5 bases). Germline lookup yields CDR1 DFQATT and CDR2 SNEGSKA (reference sequence). CDR3 length: 13 residues. V was pared by 3 bases and J by 6 bases, with 12 bases between. The CDR3 DNA follows: TGCAGTGCTAGCAGGGAGCGGGGTCAGCCCCAGCATTTT. Its protein product is CSASRERGQPQHF.

The CDR3 sequence is CSVEDRNYGYTF. CDR3 in DNA: TGCAGCGTTGAAGACAGGAACTATGGCTACACCTTC. The chain couples TRBV29-1 to TRBJ1-2; unclear D gene. Trimming took 0 bases from V and 2 from J, leaving 4 bases between them. Germline CDR1 SQVTM, CDR2 ANQGSEA. The CDR3 is 12 amino acids.

This clonotype was seen at least ten times. The junction differs from germline at one of its ends, possibly a read error. The CDR3 spells CASSPSYSSTNEKLFF. The CDR3 DNA follows: TGTGCCAGCAGCCCCTCCTACAGCTCAACTAATGAAAAACTGTTTTTT. V is TRBV4-1 and J is TRBJ1-4, with D uncertain. Germline V gene sequence: CDR1 MGHRA, CDR2 YSYEKL. This CDR3 has 16 amino acids.

This clonotype turned up a few times. The chain employs TRBV20-1 and TRBJ2-5, with D tentatively TRBD2 (6 bases). The CDR3 consists of 13 residues. CDR1 is DFQATT and CDR2 is SNEGSKA in the germline V gene (reference sequence). V was clipped by 2 bases and J by 4 bases, with 11 bases between them. CDR3 residues: CSARRGRAETQYF. For the CDR3, the DNA is TGCAGTGCTAGACGGGGGAGAGCAGAGACCCAGTACTTC.

About this clonotype itself: Being one base from a much bigger clone, this may be a read error. This likely comes from a read error, as the CDR3 has no conserved phenylalanine or tryptophan at its end. V usage is TRBV24-1 and J usage is TRBJ1-5; D uncertain. The V end lost 5 bases, the J end lost 0 bases, and 13 bases lay between the germline ends. CDR3 size: 16 residues. CDR1 and CDR2 from the germline V gene are KGHDR and SFDVKD. The CDR3 loop reads CATSGKDSLSNQPQHL. The CDR3 DNA sequence: TGTGCCACCAGTGGGAAGGATTCACTTAGCAATCAGCCCCAGCATCTT.

Details on this clonotype: Without the conserved terminal phenylalanine or tryptophan, this CDR3 likely stems from a read error. This CDR3 reads CSVRDREDYGYTL. The CDR3 DNA reads as TGCAGCGTCCGGGACAGGGAGGACTATGGCTACACCCTC. J is TRBJ1-2 and V is TRBV29-1; TRBD1 aligns across 9 bases. Germline lookup yields CDR1 SQVTM and CDR2 ANQGSEA. The CDR3 consists of 13 residues. J gave up 3 bases and V 6 bases, and 5 bases lay outside the gene matches.

Ten or more counts support this clonotype. The chain couples TRBV6-1 to TRBJ1-5; 7 bases are shared with TRBD1. Germline values: CDR1 MNHNS, CDR2 SASEGT. V trimming: 8 bases; J trimming: 0 bases; junction bases outside the gene matches: 13. The CDR3 covers 17 residues. The CDR3 bases are TGTGCCAGCCACCGGGACAGAGGAGTCAGTAGCAATCAGCCCCAGCATTTT. As protein: CASHRDRGVSSNQPQHF.

This clonotype was observed at least ten times. The rearrangement joins TRBV7-9 to TRBJ1-2, with a tentative D call TRBD1 (6 bases). CDR1 and CDR2 from the germline V gene are SEHNR and FQNEAQ (reference sequence). V was cut by 4 bases and J by 4 bases, with 10 bases left in between. CDR3 length equals 13 residues. As DNA, the CDR3 is TGTGCCAGCAGCTCCAGGGGAACCTATGGCTACACCTTC. Translated: CASSSRGTYGYTF. The whole variable domain, remainder taken from reference TRBV7-9 and TRBJ1-2, is DTGVSQNPRHKITKRGQNVTFRCDPISEHNRLYWYRQTLGQGPEFLTYFQNEAQLEKSRLLSDRFSAERPKGSFSTLEIQRTEQGDSAMYLCASSSRGTYGYTFGSGTRLTVV.

This clonotype has a count of ten or more. V usage is TRBV30 and J usage is TRBJ1-5; D call uncertain. CDR3 size: 14 residues. Trimming took off 2 bases at V and 3 bases at J, with 11 bases between the two ends. The germline gives CDR1 GTSNPN, CDR2 SVGIG (reference sequence). Written as DNA, the CDR3 is TGTGCCTGGAGTAGGGCAGGACTCAATCAGCCCCAGCATTTT. Amino acid sequence: CAWSRAGLNQPQHF.